The entry below describes one T cell receptor beta chain. What it binds is unknown. Stated time point: sample taken at primary tumor resection. More than 70 TRACERx patients with early, untreated non-small cell lung cancer donated samples. Material for sequencing was whole RNA from tumor, nontumor lung or frozen PBMC, left unsorted. The data were obtained in a study of spatial heterogeneity in lung cancer. Study details: The count of detected beta-chain sequences consistently exceeded that of alpha-chain sequences. Findings of the study overall: Within tumors, counts of expanded alpha and beta TCRs tracked tumor mutation counts.

In the library, each TCR cDNA molecule bore its own unique molecular identifier. MiXCR was run by TCRdb on the 5' RACE reads, yielding one entry per CDR3 protein. This sample has some 15,000 distinct CDR3 sequences, with under 8% found just once. Germline CDR1 and CDR2: DFQATT and SNEGSKA (reference sequence). CDR3 length equals 14 residues. V shed 8 bases and J shed 1 base, with 17 bases lying between them. The rearrangement links TRBV20-1 to TRBJ2-5; D unresolved. The sequencing here drew on lung tumor tissue, taken at surgery. The TCR was taken from a male donor with early-stage non-small cell lung cancer. The CDR3 protein is CSSLPVYRQETQYF. DNA for the CDR3: TGCAGTTCCCTCCCTGTGTATCGCCAAGAGACCCAGTACTTC.